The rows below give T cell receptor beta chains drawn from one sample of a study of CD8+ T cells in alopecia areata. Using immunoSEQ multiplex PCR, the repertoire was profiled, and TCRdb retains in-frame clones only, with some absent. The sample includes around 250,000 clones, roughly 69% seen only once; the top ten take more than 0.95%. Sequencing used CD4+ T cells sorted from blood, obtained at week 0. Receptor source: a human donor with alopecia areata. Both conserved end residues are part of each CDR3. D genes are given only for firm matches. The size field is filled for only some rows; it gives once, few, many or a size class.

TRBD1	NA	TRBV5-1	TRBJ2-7	CASSLLGQVSYEQYF	TGCGCCAGCAGCTTGCTGGGACAGGTCTCCTACGAGCAGTACTTC
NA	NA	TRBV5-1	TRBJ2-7	CASSSGRRPVYEQYF	TGCGCCAGCAGCTCGGGACGGCGGCCCGTCTACGAGCAGTACTTC
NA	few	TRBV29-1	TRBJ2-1	CSLDSGLLSYNEQFF	TGCAGCCTGGACAGTGGGTTGCTGTCCTACAATGAGCAGTTCTTC
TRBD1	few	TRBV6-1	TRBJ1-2	CASTKWGTDGYTF	TGTGCCAGCACCAAGTGGGGGACAGATGGCTACACCTTC
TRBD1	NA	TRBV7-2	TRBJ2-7	CASSARDSSYEQYF	TGTGCCAGCAGCGCCCGGGACAGCTCCTACGAGCAGTACTTC
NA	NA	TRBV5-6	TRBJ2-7	CASSLRDTTYEQYF	TGTGCCAGCAGCCTCCGGGACACTACCTACGAGCAGTACTTC
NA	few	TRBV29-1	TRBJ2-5	CSIGGQQETQYF	TGCAGCATCGGGGGACAGCAAGAGACCCAGTACTTC
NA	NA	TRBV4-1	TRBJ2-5	CASSQESQKQETQYF	TGCGCCAGCAGCCAAGAGTCTCAGAAACAAGAGACCCAGTACTTC
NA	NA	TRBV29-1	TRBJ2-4	CSVAGEIAKNIQYF	TGCAGCGTTGCCGGGGAGATTGCCAAAAACATTCAGTACTTC
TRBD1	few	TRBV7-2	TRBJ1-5	CASSLGTGLISQPQHF	TGTGCCAGCAGCTTAGGGACAGGGCTGATAAGTCAGCCCCAGCATTTT
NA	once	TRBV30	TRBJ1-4	CAWSVNSVVSEKLFF	TGTGCCTGGAGTGTAAATTCGGTTGTGTCTGAAAAACTGTTTTTT
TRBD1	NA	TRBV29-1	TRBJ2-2	CSVYRGQNTGELFF	TGCAGCGTTTACAGGGGGCAGAACACCGGGGAGCTGTTTTTT
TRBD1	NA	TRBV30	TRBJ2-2	CAWSVDRGSRSTGELFF	TGTGCCTGGAGTGTAGACAGGGGCTCCCGCAGCACCGGGGAGCTGTTTTTT
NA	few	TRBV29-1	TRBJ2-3	CSVDEGTDTQYF	TGCAGCGTTGACGAGGGCACAGATACGCAGTATTTT
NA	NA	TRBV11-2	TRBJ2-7	CASILTGAYEQYF	TGTGCCAGCATCCTAACAGGAGCCTACGAGCAGTACTTC
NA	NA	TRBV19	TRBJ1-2	CASRFKGDSGYTF	TGTGCCAGCCGTTTTAAGGGTGATTCCGGCTACACCTTC
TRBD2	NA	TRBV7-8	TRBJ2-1	CASIQAGGGYNEQFF	TGTGCCAGCATCCAAGCGGGAGGAGGTTACAATGAGCAGTTCTTC
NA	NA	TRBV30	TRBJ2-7	CAWSGGLDYYEQYF	TGTGCCTGGAGTGGGGGACTGGATTACTACGAGCAGTACTTC
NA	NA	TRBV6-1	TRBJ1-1	CASNSFPNTEAFF	TGTGCCAGCAATTCTTTTCCGAACACTGAAGCTTTCTTT
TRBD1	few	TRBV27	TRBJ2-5	CASGQGAFETQYF	TGTGCCAGCGGACAGGGGGCTTTCGAGACCCAGTACTTC
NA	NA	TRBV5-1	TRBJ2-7	CASSLAGSLGEQYF	TGCGCCAGCAGCTTGGCCGGGAGCCTAGGGGAGCAGTACTTC
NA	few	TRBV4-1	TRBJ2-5	CASSRSSGQQETQYF	TGCGCCAGCAGCCGCTCCTCGGGACAACAAGAGACCCAGTACTTC
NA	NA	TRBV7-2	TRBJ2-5	CASSPSNRRETQYF	TGTGCCAGCAGCCCGTCTAACAGGCGGGAGACCCAGTACTTC
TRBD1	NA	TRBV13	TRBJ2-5	CASSSTGTETQYF	TGTGCCAGCAGCTCGACAGGGACAGAGACCCAGTACTTC
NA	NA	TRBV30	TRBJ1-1	CAGRTAAATEAFF	TGTGCCGGACGGACTGCCGCTGCCACTGAAGCTTTCTTT
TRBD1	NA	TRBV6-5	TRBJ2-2	CASRNRGRTTGELFF	TGTGCCAGCAGAAACAGGGGGCGTACCACCGGGGAGCTGTTTTTT
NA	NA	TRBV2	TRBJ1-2	CASKTHPASGYTF	TGTGCCAGCAAAACCCATCCGGCGAGCGGCTACACCTTC
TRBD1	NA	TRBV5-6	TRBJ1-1	CASSPGGGLSTPNTEAFF	TGTGCCAGCAGCCCAGGGGGGGGCCTCTCGACCCCCAACACTGAAGCTTTCTTT
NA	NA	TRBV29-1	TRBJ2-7	CSATGDYEQYF	TGCAGCGCTACGGGAGACTACGAGCAGTACTTC
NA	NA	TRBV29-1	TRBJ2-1	CSVEPRDQQFF	TGCAGCGTTGAGCCCCGGGACCAACAGTTCTTC
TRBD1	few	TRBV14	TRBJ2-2	CASSPRIGTANTGELFF	TGTGCCAGCAGCCCACGGATCGGGACAGCGAACACCGGGGAGCTGTTTTTT
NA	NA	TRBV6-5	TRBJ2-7	CASSYRGGEQYF	TGTGCCAGCAGTTACAGGGGAGGCGAGCAGTACTTC
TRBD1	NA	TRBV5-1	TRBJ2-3	CASSVDRVPDTQYF	TGCGCCAGCAGCGTGGACAGGGTCCCAGATACGCAGTATTTT
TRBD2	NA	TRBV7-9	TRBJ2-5	CASSPSGGQETQYF	TGTGCCAGCAGCCCTAGCGGGGGGCAAGAGACCCAGTACTTC
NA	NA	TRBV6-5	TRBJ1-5	CASSHREDQPQHF	TGTGCCAGCAGTCACAGGGAGGATCAGCCCCAGCATTTT
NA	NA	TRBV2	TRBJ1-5	CASSQFRRAGQPQHF	TGTGCCAGCAGTCAGTTCCGCAGGGCGGGTCAACCCCAGCATTTT
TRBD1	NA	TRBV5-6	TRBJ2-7	CASSRPTGASEQYF	TGTGCCAGCAGCCGCCCGACAGGGGCGTCGGAGCAGTACTTC
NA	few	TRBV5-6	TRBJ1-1	CASSLPHTMNTEAFF	TGTGCCAGCAGCTTGCCCCACACCATGAACACTGAAGCTTTCTTT
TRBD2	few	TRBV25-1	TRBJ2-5	CASSDPSGGARETQYF	TGTGCCAGCAGTGATCCTAGCGGGGGGGCGCGGGAGACCCAGTACTTC
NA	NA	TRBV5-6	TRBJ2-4	CASSLRATKNIQYF	TGTGCCAGCAGCTTGCGGGCGACCAAAAACATTCAGTACTTC
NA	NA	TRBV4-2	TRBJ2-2	CASSPGTERGTGELFF	TGTGCCAGCAGCCCCGGGACTGAGAGGGGCACCGGGGAGCTGTTTTTT